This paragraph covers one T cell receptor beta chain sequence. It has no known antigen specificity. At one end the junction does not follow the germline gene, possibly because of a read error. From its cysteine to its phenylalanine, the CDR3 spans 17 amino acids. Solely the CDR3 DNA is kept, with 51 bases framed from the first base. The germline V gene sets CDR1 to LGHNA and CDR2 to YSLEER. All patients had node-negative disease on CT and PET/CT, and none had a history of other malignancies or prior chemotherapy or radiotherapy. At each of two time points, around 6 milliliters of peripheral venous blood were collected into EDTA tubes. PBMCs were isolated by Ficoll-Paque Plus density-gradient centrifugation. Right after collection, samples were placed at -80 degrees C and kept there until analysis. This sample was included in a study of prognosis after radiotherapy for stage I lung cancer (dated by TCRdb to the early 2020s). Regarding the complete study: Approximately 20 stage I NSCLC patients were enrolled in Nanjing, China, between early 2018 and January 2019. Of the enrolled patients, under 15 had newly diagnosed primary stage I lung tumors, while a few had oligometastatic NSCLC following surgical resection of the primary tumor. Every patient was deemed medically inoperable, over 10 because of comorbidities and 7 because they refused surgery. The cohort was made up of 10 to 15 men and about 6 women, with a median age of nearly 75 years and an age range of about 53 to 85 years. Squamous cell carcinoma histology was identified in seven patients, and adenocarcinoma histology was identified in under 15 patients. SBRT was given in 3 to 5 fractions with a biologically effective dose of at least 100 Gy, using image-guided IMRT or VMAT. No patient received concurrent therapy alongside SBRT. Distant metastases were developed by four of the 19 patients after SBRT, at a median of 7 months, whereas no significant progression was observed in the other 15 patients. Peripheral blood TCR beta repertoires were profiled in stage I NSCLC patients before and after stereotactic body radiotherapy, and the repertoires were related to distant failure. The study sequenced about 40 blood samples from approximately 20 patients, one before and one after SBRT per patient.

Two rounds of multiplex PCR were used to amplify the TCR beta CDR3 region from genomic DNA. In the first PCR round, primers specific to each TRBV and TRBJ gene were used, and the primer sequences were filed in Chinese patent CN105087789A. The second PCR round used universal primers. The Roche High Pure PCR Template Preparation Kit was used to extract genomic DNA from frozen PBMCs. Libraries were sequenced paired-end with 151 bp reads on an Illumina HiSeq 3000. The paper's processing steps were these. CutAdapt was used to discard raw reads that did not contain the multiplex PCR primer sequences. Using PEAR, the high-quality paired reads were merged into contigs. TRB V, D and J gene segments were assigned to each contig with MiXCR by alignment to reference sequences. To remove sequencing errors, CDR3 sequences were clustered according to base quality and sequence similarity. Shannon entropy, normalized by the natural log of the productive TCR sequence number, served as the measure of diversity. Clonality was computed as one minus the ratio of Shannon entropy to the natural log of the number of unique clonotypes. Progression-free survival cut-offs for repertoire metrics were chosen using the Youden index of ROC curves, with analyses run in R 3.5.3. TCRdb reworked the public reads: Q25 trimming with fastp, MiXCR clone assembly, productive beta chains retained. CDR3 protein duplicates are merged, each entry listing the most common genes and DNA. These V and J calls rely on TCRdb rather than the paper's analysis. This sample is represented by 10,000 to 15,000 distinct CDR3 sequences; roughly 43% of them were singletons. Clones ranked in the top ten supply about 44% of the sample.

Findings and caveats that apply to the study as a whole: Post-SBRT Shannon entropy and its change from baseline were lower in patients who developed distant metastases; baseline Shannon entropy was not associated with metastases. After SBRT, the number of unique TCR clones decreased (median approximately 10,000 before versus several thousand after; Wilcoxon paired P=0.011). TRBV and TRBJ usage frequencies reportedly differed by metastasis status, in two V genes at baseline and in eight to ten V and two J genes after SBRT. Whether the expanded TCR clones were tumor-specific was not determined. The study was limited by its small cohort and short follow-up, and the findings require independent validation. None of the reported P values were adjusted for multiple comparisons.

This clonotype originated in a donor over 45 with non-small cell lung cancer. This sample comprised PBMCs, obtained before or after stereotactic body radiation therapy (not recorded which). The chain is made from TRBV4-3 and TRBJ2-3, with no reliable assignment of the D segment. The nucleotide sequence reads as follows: TGCGCCAGCGGCCAAGATGTGGCTACCTACTCCACAGATACGCAGTACTTT. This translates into CASGQDVATYSTDTQYF.